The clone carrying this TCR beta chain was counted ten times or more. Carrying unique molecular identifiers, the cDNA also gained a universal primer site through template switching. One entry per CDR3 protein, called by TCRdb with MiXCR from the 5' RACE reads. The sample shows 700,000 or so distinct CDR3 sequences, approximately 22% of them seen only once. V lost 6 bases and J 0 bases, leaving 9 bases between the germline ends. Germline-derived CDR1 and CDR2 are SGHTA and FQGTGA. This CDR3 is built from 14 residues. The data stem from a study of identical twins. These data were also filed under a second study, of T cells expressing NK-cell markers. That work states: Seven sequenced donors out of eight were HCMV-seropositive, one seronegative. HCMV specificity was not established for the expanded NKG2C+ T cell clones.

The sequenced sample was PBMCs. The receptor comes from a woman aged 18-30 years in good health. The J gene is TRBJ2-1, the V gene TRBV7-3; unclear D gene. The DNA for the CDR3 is TGTGCCAGCAGTCGGAAGAGCTCCTACAATGAGCAGTTCTTC. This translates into CASSRKSSYNEQFF.